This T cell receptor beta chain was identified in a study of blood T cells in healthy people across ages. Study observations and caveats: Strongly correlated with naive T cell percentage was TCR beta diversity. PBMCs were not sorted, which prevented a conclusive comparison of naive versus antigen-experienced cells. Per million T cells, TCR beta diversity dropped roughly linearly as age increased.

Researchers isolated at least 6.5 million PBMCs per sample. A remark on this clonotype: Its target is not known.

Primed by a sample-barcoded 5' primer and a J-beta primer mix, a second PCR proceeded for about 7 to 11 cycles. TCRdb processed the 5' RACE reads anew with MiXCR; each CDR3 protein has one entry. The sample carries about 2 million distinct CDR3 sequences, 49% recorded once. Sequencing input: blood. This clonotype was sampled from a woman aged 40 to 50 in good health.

The CDR3 nucleotides read TGCAGTGCGCGCTTCTGGGGGAAGGACAATCAGCCCCAGCATTTT. Translated: CSARFWGKDNQPQHF. V is TRBV20-1 and J is TRBJ1-5, with a tentative D call TRBD1 (5 bases). From germline, CDR1 is DFQATT and CDR2 SNEGSKA (reference sequence). The V end lost 6 bases, the J end lost 3 bases, and 18 bases lay between the germline ends. The CDR3 covers 15 residues.